The TCR beta chain described here comes from a study of PD-1 blockade in classical Hodgkin lymphoma. Overall study: Patients were infused with nivolumab 3 mg/kg every 2 weeks. Whole-study findings and limits: At C4D1, TCR diversity had climbed significantly for CD4+ cells, though not for CD8+ cells. Complete responders possessed baseline diversity comparable to newly diagnosed patients. Reports indicated that newly diagnosed patients had lower baseline TCR diversity than healthy donors did.

CDR1 is WSHSY and CDR2 is SAAADI in the germline V gene. Trimming shortened V by 3 bases and J by 0 bases, and 8 bases separated the two germline ends. This CDR3 is built from 15 residues. Every single patient, without exception, relapsed after autologous stem cell transplantation, and brentuximab vedotin exposure varied. The table came from immunoSEQ multiplex PCR; TCRdb's copy has only in-frame clones and leaves some out. Among around 150,000 clones listed, just under 80% were seen once. This clone was seen a handful of times. Its antigen is not identified. The TCR was taken from a human donor with classical Hodgkin lymphoma. The J gene is TRBJ2-2, the V gene TRBV10-2, with no clear D. This material consisted of peripheral blood mononuclear cells (PBMCs), taken before the second cycle of nivolumab. The CDR3 coding sequence is TGCGCCAGCAGTGATATCAGGACGAACACCGGGGAGCTGTTTTTT. This sequence encodes CASSDIRTNTGELFF.